A selection of T cell receptor beta chains follows, all from one sample in a study of cytomegalovirus exposure and HLA in healthy donors. TCRdb's copy holds only in-frame clones and misses some; the assay was immunoSEQ multiplex PCR. The table lists about 97,000 clones, around 81% of them singletons. The material sequenced was PBMCs. Receptor source: a man aged 40-55 years in good health and CMV-seropositive. Both conserved end residues are part of each CDR3. Fields, in order: J gene, V gene, D gene, clone size, CDR3 DNA, CDR3 protein. The D gene is left open where the match is weak. A row's size may be missing; if present it is once, few, many or a size class.

>TRBJ2-1|TRBV20-1|TRBD1|.
TGCAGTGCAAGGACAGGGGAAGAGCAGTTCTTC
CSARTGEEQFF
>TRBJ1-4|TRBV9|TRBD1|.
TGTGCCAGCAGCCCTCACGGATTTACAGGGGAGGAAAAACTGTTTTTT
CASSPHGFTGEEKLFF
>TRBJ1-5|TRBV5-1|.|.
TGCGCCAGCAGCTTGGCCGGGGGGGATCAGCCCCAGCATTTT
CASSLAGGDQPQHF
>TRBJ2-7|TRBV7-6|TRBD2|.
TGTGCCAGCAGCTTAGACCGCGGGAGGGCCTCCGAGCAGTACTTC
CASSLDRGRASEQYF
>TRBJ1-5|TRBV5-1|.|.
TGCGCCAGCAGCCCGATTACAGGGATCAATCAGCCCCAGCATTTT
CASSPITGINQPQHF
>TRBJ1-1|TRBV2|.|.
TGTGCCAGCAGTGAAGCGCCCCAGGAGAACACTGAAGCTTTCTTT
CASSEAPQENTEAFF
>TRBJ1-4|TRBV10-3|TRBD1|.
TGTGCCATCAGTGAGAGAGGGACAGAAAGTGAAAAACTGTTTTTT
CAISERGTESEKLFF
>TRBJ2-7|TRBV7-9|TRBD1|.
TGTGCCAGCACACGGACAGGGACCACCGAGCAGTACTTC
CASTRTGTTEQYF
>TRBJ2-1|TRBV4-1|TRBD2|.
TGCGCCAGCAGCCAAGGTCCCGGGAGGCGCAATGAGCAGTTCTTC
CASSQGPGRRNEQFF
>TRBJ1-2|TRBV5-1|.|.
TGCGCCAGCAGCTTCGAGACACCAAACTATGGCTACACCTTC
CASSFETPNYGYTF
>TRBJ2-5|TRBV7-2|TRBD2|.
TGTGCCAGCAGCGGGACTAGCGGGAGTGGAGGAGAGACCCAGTACTTC
CASSGTSGSGGETQYF
>TRBJ2-7|TRBV18|.|.
TGTGCCAGCTCACCTCGCTGGTCAAGCTCCTACGAGCAGTACTTC
CASSPRWSSSYEQYF
>TRBJ2-7|TRBV5-1|TRBD1|.
TGCGCCAGCAGCTCGGACAGGGGGTACGAGCAGTACTTC
CASSSDRGYEQYF
>TRBJ2-5|TRBV9|TRBD1|.
TGTGCCAGCAGCGTAACCGGGACAGGGAATCTGGAGACCCAGTACTTC
CASSVTGTGNLETQYF
>TRBJ1-1|TRBV6-5|.|.
TGTGCCAGCAGTTACTATCTGGGGGGGAACACTGAAGCTTTCTTT
CASSYYLGGNTEAFF
>TRBJ1-2|TRBV28|TRBD1|few
TGTGCCAGCGGTAGGGGGCAGAATGGCTACACCTTC
CASGRGQNGYTF